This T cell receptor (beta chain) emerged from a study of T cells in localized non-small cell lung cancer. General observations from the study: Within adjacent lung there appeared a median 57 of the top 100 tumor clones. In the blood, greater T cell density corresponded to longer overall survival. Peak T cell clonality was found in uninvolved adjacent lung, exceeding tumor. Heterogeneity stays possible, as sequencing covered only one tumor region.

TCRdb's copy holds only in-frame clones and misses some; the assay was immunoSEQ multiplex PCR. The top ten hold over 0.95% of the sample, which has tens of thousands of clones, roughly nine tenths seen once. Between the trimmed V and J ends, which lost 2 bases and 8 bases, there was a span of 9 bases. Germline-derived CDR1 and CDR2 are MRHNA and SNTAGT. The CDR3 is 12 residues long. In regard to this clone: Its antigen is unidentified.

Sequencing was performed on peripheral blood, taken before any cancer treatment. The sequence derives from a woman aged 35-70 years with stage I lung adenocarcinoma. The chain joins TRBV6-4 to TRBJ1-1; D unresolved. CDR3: CASSDARGEAFF. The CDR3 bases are TGTGCCAGCAGTGACGCCCGAGGGGAAGCTTTCTTT.